These 13 T cell receptor beta chains originate from one sample sequenced in a study of blood T cell repertoires in COVID-19. Here immunoSEQ multiplex PCR was the method, and the copy in TCRdb shows in-frame clones only, minus some. The table shows roughly 200,000 clones, with approximately 85% occurring only once. Material for sequencing was peripheral blood. These receptors all come from a woman aged 60 to 75 with acute or convalescent COVID-19.

The chain links TRBV11-3 to TRBJ1-2; TRBD1 matches at 9 bases. V shed 4 bases and J 2 bases; nucleotides not matched to a gene: 8. This CDR3 comprises 16 residues. CDR1 SGHNT and CDR2 YENEEA come from the germline V gene. CDR3 region: CASSSTLGTGNYGYTF. CDR3 in DNA: TGTGCCAGCAGCTCGACACTAGGGACAGGGAACTATGGCTACACCTTC.

V gene TRBV30 combines with J gene TRBJ1-2; TRBD1 is a possible D gene (5 bases). Germline assignment: CDR1 GTSNPN and CDR2 SVGIG (reference sequence). The CDR3 has 16 amino acids. V was shortened by 0 bases and J by 0 bases, with 14 bases between the two germline ends. The DNA of the CDR3 is TGTGCCTGGAGTGTCGCGGCAGGGTCCCCTAACTATGGCTACACCTTC. Protein sequence: CAWSVAAGSPNYGYTF. The whole variable domain, filled in from reference TRBV30 and TRBJ1-2, reads SQTIHQWPATLVQPVGSPLSLECTVEGTSNPNLYWYRQAAGRGLQLLFYSVGIGQISSEVPQNLSASRPQDRQFILSSKKLLLSDSGFYLCAWSVAAGSPNYGYTFGSGTRLTVV.

This chain joins TRBV5-6 and TRBJ1-5; 10 nucleotides match TRBD1. Germline assignment: CDR1 SGHDT and CDR2 YYEEEE. Trimming at V came to 1 base and at J to 2 bases, leaving 3 bases not matched to a gene. This CDR3 has 16 amino acids. CDR3 protein: CASSLLGTGGNQPQHF. The CDR3 DNA follows: TGTGCCAGCAGCTTGCTGGGGACAGGGGGCAATCAGCCCCAGCATTTT.

In its sample, this clone was seen a few times. The genes are TRBV18 and TRBJ2-7, with 12 bases that match TRBD2. CDR3 length equals 17 residues. The germline V gene encodes CDR1 KGHSH and CDR2 LQKENI. V was clipped by 2 bases and J by 2 bases; unmatched bases: 7. The CDR3 sequence is CASSPYTGLAGTYEQYF. CDR3 coding DNA: TGTGCCAGCTCACCATATACCGGACTAGCGGGAACCTACGAGCAGTACTTC.

The V and J genes are TRBV18 and TRBJ2-1, with 7 bases matching TRBD2. The CDR3 length is 15 residues. V was clipped by 5 bases and J by 4 bases; unmatched bases: 8. Germline assignment: CDR1 KGHSH and CDR2 LQKENI. This CDR3 reads CASSGAGATYNEQFF. CDR3 DNA: TGTGCCAGCTCAGGCGCGGGAGCTACGTACAATGAGCAGTTCTTC.

V is TRBV24-1 and J is TRBJ1-2; 8 bases map to TRBD1. CDR3 length: 17 residues. V gave up 3 bases and J gave up 3 bases; unmatched junction bases: 11. CDR1 KGHDR and CDR2 SFDVKD come from the germline V gene. Here the CDR3 reads CATSDRAPGQGDYGYTF. The CDR3, as DNA: TGTGCCACCAGTGATCGGGCGCCCGGACAGGGCGACTATGGCTACACCTTC.

This chain links TRBV7-2 with TRBJ2-1, with 7 nucleotides matching TRBD2. Trimming cost V 5 bases and J 6 bases; bases outside gene matches: 7. Germline assignment: CDR1 SGHTA and CDR2 FQGNSA. The CDR3 extends over 14 amino acids. CDR3 region: CASSPGGILNEQFF. The DNA of the CDR3 is TGTGCCAGCAGCCCCGGGGGGATCCTCAATGAGCAGTTCTTC.

The J gene is TRBJ1-1, the V gene TRBV2; a possible D gene is TRBD1 (5 bases). Looked up from germline, CDR1 is SNHLY and CDR2 is FYNNEI. The CDR3 loop spans 15 amino acids. V lost 4 bases and J lost 0, with 12 bases in between. The CDR3 DNA reads TGTGCCAGCAGTGTAGTGGACACCGTGAACACTGAAGCTTTCTTT. It yields the protein CASSVVDTVNTEAFF.

The chain carries TRBV19 and TRBJ1-2; D might be TRBD1 (5 bases). CDR1 and CDR2 from the germline V gene are LNHDA and SQIVND (reference sequence). This CDR3 is built from 13 residues. Trimming cost V 8 bases and J 6 bases, with 16 bases left between them. CDR3: CASFTGWGDGYTF. For the CDR3, the DNA is TGTGCCAGTTTTACCGGGTGGGGCGATGGCTACACCTTC.

The chain has TRBV5-1 and TRBJ1-1; D gene ambiguous. The CDR3 has 15 residues. V was shortened by 0 bases and J by 3 bases, with 12 bases between the two germline ends. CDR1 SGHRS and CDR2 YFSETQ come from the germline V gene. CDR3 residues: CASSLGIREYTEAFF. The CDR3 nucleotides are TGCGCCAGCAGCTTGGGTATAAGGGAGTACACTGAAGCTTTCTTT.

The chain recombines TRBV27 with TRBJ2-3, with D unclear. Germline V CDR1 and CDR2: MNHEY, SMNVEV (reference sequence). Trimming removed 6 bases at V and 4 bases at J, with 11 bases between. This CDR3 has 13 amino acids. CDR3 region: CASRWMGSDTQYF. CDR3 sequence (DNA): TGTGCCAGCAGATGGATGGGCTCAGATACGCAGTATTTT.

The chain couples TRBV27 to TRBJ1-1, with D possibly matching TRBD1 (6 bases). CDR3 length equals 14 residues. V lost 3 bases and J lost 5, with 13 bases in between. CDR1 is MNHEY, CDR2 SMNVEV, per germline (reference sequence). The CDR3 DNA sequence: TGTGCCAGCAGTTTTTTACAGGGCAATACTGAAGCTTTCTTT. Translation: CASSFLQGNTEAFF.

The chain has TRBV5-6 and TRBJ1-2, with TRBD1 identical over 7 bases. Trimming removed 6 bases from V and 4 bases from J; junction bases left unmatched: 9. CDR1 is SGHDT and CDR2 is YYEEEE in the germline V gene. The CDR3 totals 14 residues. This CDR3 is CASTLRQGLYGYTF. The CDR3 DNA is TGTGCCAGCACCTTACGACAGGGACTCTATGGCTACACCTTC.